A selection of T cell receptor beta chains follows, all from one sample in a study of blood T cells in healthy people across ages. TCRdb fed the 5' RACE reads into MiXCR, producing one record per CDR3 protein. Of about 760,000 distinct CDR3 sequences in the sample, 20% to 25% are singletons; the top ten hold 9.4%. The data also belong to a second study, concerning T cells of mothers and their children.

The sample was blood. The receptors shown here come from a boy between 10 and 17 years old in good health. CDR3s include the opening cysteine and the closing phenylalanine or tryptophan. The order of the fields is J gene, D gene, V gene, clone size, CDR3 protein, CDR3 DNA. D genes are given only for firm matches. Size values are once, few and many counts, or a class for expanded clones, and some rows have none.

J gene: TRBJ1-4
D gene: .
V gene: TRBV20-1
clone size: .
CDR3 protein: CSARDEKGGVKLFF
CDR3 DNA: TGCAGTGCTAGAGATGAGAAGGGAGGGGTAAAGCTGTTTTTT

J gene: TRBJ2-3
D gene: .
V gene: TRBV7-2
clone size: once
CDR3 protein: CASSPRTVADTQYF
CDR3 DNA: TGTGCCAGCAGCCCCCGGACAGTCGCAGATACGCAGTATTTT

J gene: TRBJ2-7
D gene: .
V gene: TRBV20-1
clone size: few
CDR3 protein: CSARDPPLEQYF
CDR3 DNA: TGCAGTGCCCGGGACCCCCCTCTCGAGCAGTACTTC

J gene: TRBJ1-4
D gene: .
V gene: TRBV7-6
clone size: once
CDR3 protein: CASSLYGDSNEKLFF
CDR3 DNA: TGTGCCAGCAGCTTATACGGAGACTCTAATGAAAAACTGTTTTTT

J gene: TRBJ2-5
D gene: TRBD1
V gene: TRBV28
clone size: .
CDR3 protein: CASRWRDRGQETQYF
CDR3 DNA: TGTGCCAGCAGGTGGCGGGACAGGGGACAAGAGACCCAGTACTTC

J gene: TRBJ2-1
D gene: .
V gene: TRBV7-2
clone size: few
CDR3 protein: CASSRGFVAEGEQFF
CDR3 DNA: TGTGCCAGCAGCCGGGGTTTCGTCGCCGAGGGTGAGCAGTTCTTC

J gene: TRBJ2-5
D gene: .
V gene: TRBV6-5
clone size: .
CDR3 protein: CASSSRSRWGETQYF
CDR3 DNA: TGTGCCAGCAGCTCCCGTTCCCGGTGGGGGGAGACCCAGTACTTC

J gene: TRBJ2-7
D gene: .
V gene: TRBV5-1
clone size: .
CDR3 protein: CASSLESGRDSPFF
CDR3 DNA: TGCGCCAGCAGCTTGGAGTCAGGGCGGGATAGTCCGTTCTTC

J gene: TRBJ2-1
D gene: TRBD2
V gene: TRBV20-1
clone size: .
CDR3 protein: CSALAGAYNEQFF
CDR3 DNA: TGCAGTGCTCTAGCGGGGGCTTACAATGAGCAGTTCTTC

J gene: TRBJ2-4
D gene: TRBD1
V gene: TRBV29-1
clone size: .
CDR3 protein: CSVEDPGQGYYIQYF
CDR3 DNA: TGCAGCGTTGAAGATCCTGGACAGGGGTATTACATTCAGTACTTC

J gene: TRBJ1-4
D gene: TRBD1
V gene: TRBV12-3/TRBV12-4
clone size: few
CDR3 protein: CASSQDRSRMLFF
CDR3 DNA: TGTGCCAGCAGTCAGGACAGGTCACGGATGCTGTTTTTT

J gene: TRBJ1-2
D gene: TRBD1
V gene: TRBV6-5
clone size: .
CDR3 protein: CASSYGQGGYGYTF
CDR3 DNA: TGTGCCAGCAGTTACGGACAGGGGGGCTATGGCTACACCTTC

J gene: TRBJ2-3
D gene: .
V gene: TRBV7-2
clone size: many
CDR3 protein: CASSSRTDTQYF
CDR3 DNA: TGTGCCAGCAGTTCACGCACAGATACGCAGTATTTT

J gene: TRBJ1-4
D gene: .
V gene: TRBV6-1
clone size: .
CDR3 protein: CASSESRGWSRSNEKLFF
CDR3 DNA: TGTGCCAGCAGTGAAAGCCGGGGCTGGTCCAGGTCTAATGAAAAACTGTTTTTT

J gene: TRBJ2-3
D gene: .
V gene: TRBV11-3
clone size: .
CDR3 protein: CASSSDRTDTQYF
CDR3 DNA: TGTGCCAGCAGCTCCGACAGGACAGATACGCAGTATTTT

J gene: TRBJ1-1
D gene: .
V gene: TRBV6-5
clone size: few
CDR3 protein: CASSYSLKWNTEAFF
CDR3 DNA: TGTGCCAGCAGTTACTCCTTGAAATGGAACACTGAAGCTTTCTTT

J gene: TRBJ1-1
D gene: .
V gene: TRBV12-3/TRBV12-4
clone size: .
CDR3 protein: CASSSYVTGNTEAFF
CDR3 DNA: TGTGCCAGCAGTTCATACGTGACAGGGAACACTGAAGCTTTCTTT

J gene: TRBJ2-1
D gene: TRBD1
V gene: TRBV19
clone size: few
CDR3 protein: CASRSGQGTGEQFF
CDR3 DNA: TGTGCCAGTCGTTCAGGACAGGGGACGGGTGAGCAGTTCTTC

J gene: TRBJ2-1
D gene: .
V gene: TRBV11-2
clone size: .
CDR3 protein: CASSLYEGREQFF
CDR3 DNA: TGTGCCAGCAGCTTATACGAGGGTAGGGAGCAGTTCTTC

J gene: TRBJ1-2
D gene: .
V gene: TRBV11-1
clone size: .
CDR3 protein: CASSLTNDPPEGRGYTF
CDR3 DNA: TGTGCCAGCAGCCTCACCAATGATCCGCCTGAAGGTCGTGGCTACACCTTC

J gene: TRBJ2-3
D gene: .
V gene: TRBV27
clone size: .
CDR3 protein: CASSRTETDTQYF
CDR3 DNA: TGTGCCAGCAGCCGGACAGAAACAGATACGCAGTATTTT

J gene: TRBJ2-2
D gene: .
V gene: TRBV20-1
clone size: .
CDR3 protein: CSASHSNTGGLFF
CDR3 DNA: TGCAGTGCTAGTCACAGCAACACCGGGGGGCTGTTTTTT

J gene: TRBJ1-5
D gene: .
V gene: TRBV7-2
clone size: .
CDR3 protein: CASSLFGARDQPQHF
CDR3 DNA: TGTGCCAGCAGCCTCTTCGGGGCTAGGGATCAGCCCCAGCATTTT

J gene: TRBJ2-2
D gene: .
V gene: TRBV29-1
clone size: .
CDR3 protein: CSVEEPGTANTGELFF
CDR3 DNA: TGCAGCGTTGAAGAGCCCGGGACGGCAAACACCGGGGAGCTGTTTTTT

J gene: TRBJ2-7
D gene: .
V gene: TRBV6-1
clone size: .
CDR3 protein: CASTPPRSNEQYF
CDR3 DNA: TGTGCCAGCACTCCCCCCAGGTCAAACGAGCAGTACTTC

J gene: TRBJ2-5
D gene: TRBD1
V gene: TRBV20-1
clone size: few
CDR3 protein: CSARGRDRAQETQYF
CDR3 DNA: TGCAGTGCTAGAGGCCGGGACAGGGCCCAAGAGACCCAGTACTTC

J gene: TRBJ2-1
D gene: .
V gene: TRBV20-1
clone size: few
CDR3 protein: CSARDLQDSYNEQFF
CDR3 DNA: TGCAGTGCTAGAGATCTACAGGACTCCTACAATGAGCAGTTCTTC

J gene: TRBJ2-1
D gene: TRBD2
V gene: TRBV12-3/TRBV12-4
clone size: few
CDR3 protein: CASRGAGGSYDEQFF
CDR3 DNA: TGTGCCAGCAGAGGAGCGGGGGGCTCCTACGATGAGCAGTTCTTC

J gene: TRBJ2-2
D gene: TRBD2
V gene: TRBV28
clone size: .
CDR3 protein: CASTSSGSSTGELFF
CDR3 DNA: TGTGCCAGCACCTCTAGCGGGAGTTCTACCGGGGAGCTGTTTTTT

J gene: TRBJ1-5
D gene: .
V gene: TRBV28
clone size: few
CDR3 protein: CASSPPQRRDSNQPQHF
CDR3 DNA: TGTGCCAGCAGTCCACCTCAGCGCCGAGATAGCAATCAGCCCCAGCATTTT

J gene: TRBJ2-1
D gene: .
V gene: TRBV6-5
clone size: .
CDR3 protein: CASSRYPEGRDEQFF
CDR3 DNA: TGTGCCAGCAGTCGGTATCCGGAGGGTAGGGATGAGCAGTTCTTC

J gene: TRBJ2-1
D gene: .
V gene: TRBV29-1
clone size: few
CDR3 protein: CSVASRLTYNEQFF
CDR3 DNA: TGCAGCGTTGCCTCCCGGCTGACGTACAATGAGCAGTTCTTC

J gene: TRBJ2-7
D gene: .
V gene: TRBV10-3
clone size: few
CDR3 protein: CAISESRDREQYF
CDR3 DNA: TGTGCCATCAGTGAGTCACGGGATCGGGAGCAGTACTTC

J gene: TRBJ2-7
D gene: TRBD1
V gene: TRBV7-9
clone size: .
CDR3 protein: CASSYTGTAKTYEQYF
CDR3 DNA: TGTGCCAGCAGCTACACCGGGACAGCAAAGACCTACGAGCAGTACTTC